Listed below are T cell receptor beta chains from one sample, sequenced in a study of identical twins. One entry per CDR3 protein results from TCRdb running MiXCR on the 5' RACE reads. The sample shows more than 250,000 distinct CDR3 sequences, 6.5% to 9.5% of them seen only once. The same sample was also used in a study of yellow fever vaccine responses in identical twins.

Sequenced: memory (CD45RO+) T cells sorted from blood. The receptors originated from a woman younger than 35 in good health. CDR3s include the opening cysteine and the closing phenylalanine or tryptophan. A D gene is named only where the DNA matches it firmly. A clone size is listed for some rows: how often the clone was seen (once, few, many), or a class if it is expanded.

cdr3_aa: CSARGQQTYNQPQHF; cdr3_nt: TGCAGTGCCAGGGGACAGCAGACCTACAATCAGCCCCAGCATTTT; clone_size: few; d_call: TRBD1; v_call: TRBV20-1; j_call: TRBJ1-5
cdr3_aa: CSVTIGGNQPQHF; cdr3_nt: TGCAGCGTAACCATCGGTGGCAATCAGCCCCAGCATTTT; clone_size: many; d_call: .; v_call: TRBV29-1; j_call: TRBJ1-5
cdr3_aa: CASSLRGPGQSLDGYTF; cdr3_nt: TGCGCCAGCAGCTTGAGGGGTCCGGGACAGAGCTTGGATGGCTACACCTTC; clone_size: .; d_call: TRBD1; v_call: TRBV5-1; j_call: TRBJ1-2
cdr3_aa: CASSLEGAGNEQFF; cdr3_nt: TGCGCCAGCAGCTTGGAGGGCGCGGGTAATGAGCAGTTCTTC; clone_size: many; d_call: .; v_call: TRBV5-1; j_call: TRBJ2-1
cdr3_aa: CASSLRGPSGQGAWWTEAFF; cdr3_nt: TGTGCCAGCAGCTTAAGAGGCCCCTCGGGACAGGGGGCTTGGTGGACTGAAGCTTTCTTT; clone_size: many; d_call: TRBD1; v_call: TRBV13; j_call: TRBJ1-1
cdr3_aa: CASSPRDSLAKNIQYF; cdr3_nt: TGTGCCAGCAGCCCCCGGGACAGTCTAGCCAAAAACATTCAGTACTTC; clone_size: .; d_call: TRBD1; v_call: TRBV7-8; j_call: TRBJ2-4
cdr3_aa: CASAPRVAGGPNEQFF; cdr3_nt: TGTGCCAGTGCCCCCCGAGTAGCGGGAGGGCCAAATGAGCAGTTCTTC; clone_size: few; d_call: TRBD2; v_call: TRBV19; j_call: TRBJ2-1
cdr3_aa: CASSQVRSSGFNEQFF; cdr3_nt: TGTGCCAGCAGCCAGGTTCGGTCTAGCGGCTTCAATGAGCAGTTCTTC; clone_size: few; d_call: TRBD2; v_call: TRBV14; j_call: TRBJ2-1
cdr3_aa: CASSSGSTREAFF; cdr3_nt: TGTGCCAGCAGCTCTGGGTCGACGAGGGAAGCTTTCTTT; clone_size: many; d_call: .; v_call: TRBV7-3; j_call: TRBJ1-1
cdr3_aa: CASSYGVASGAQETQYF; cdr3_nt: TGCGCCAGCAGCTATGGCGTGGCTAGCGGAGCCCAAGAGACCCAGTACTTC; clone_size: many; d_call: TRBD2; v_call: TRBV5-1; j_call: TRBJ2-5
cdr3_aa: CASSPDPYEQYF; cdr3_nt: TGTGCCAGCAGTCCAGATCCCTACGAGCAGTACTTC; clone_size: .; d_call: .; v_call: TRBV2; j_call: TRBJ2-7
cdr3_aa: CASRRRQGGGTEAFF; cdr3_nt: TGTGCCAGCAGGCGAAGACAGGGTGGGGGGACTGAAGCTTTCTTT; clone_size: .; d_call: TRBD1; v_call: TRBV7-2; j_call: TRBJ1-1